This TCR beta chain was identified in a study of cytomegalovirus exposure and HLA in healthy donors. PCR primers comprised 60 Vbeta and 13 Jbeta primers. The assay was immunoSEQ multiplex PCR, and TCRdb's table has in-frame clones only and misses some. The sample has nearly 65,000 clones, approximately 76% seen once. Germline lookup yields CDR1 SGHDT and CDR2 YYEEEE. The length of the CDR3 is 13 residues. Trimming left V 4 bases short and J 5 bases short, with 10 bases between. Study-wide results and caveats: Equally common other TCR beta chains were less clonally expanded than HLA-associated ones, a later analysis found. An analysis done earlier found most TCR beta V segments productive about 90% or about 30% of the time. Highest at DRB1 and lowest at HLA-C, TCR association rates differed among HLA loci in a later analysis.

As for this clone: Its cognate antigen is unknown.

This receptor was taken from a man aged 45 to 65 in good health and CMV-seronegative. Sequenced material: PBMCs. V is TRBV5-6 and J is TRBJ1-5; D is undetermined. The CDR3 region is CASSIGGYQPQHF. The CDR3 DNA follows: TGTGCCAGCAGCATCGGAGGGTATCAGCCCCAGCATTTT.